One sample yielded the 15 T cell receptor beta chains listed below, sequenced in a study of siplizumab effects on memory and regulatory T cells. Method: immunoSEQ multiplex PCR; TCRdb's copy keeps in-frame clones and lacks some. This table has some 80,000 clones, 85% to 95% appearing once. Sequencing was performed on CD8+ T cells sorted from blood. These receptors came from a human donor in good health.

This chain connects TRBV13 to TRBJ2-7; weak D call: TRBD1 (7 bases). Germline assignment: CDR1 PRHDT and CDR2 FYEKMQ (reference sequence). The CDR3 extends over 16 amino acids. Trimming took 4 bases from V and 5 from J, leaving 21 bases between them. The CDR3 DNA is TGTGCCAGCAGCTGGACAGGAGGGGGCCAGTCGGACGAGCAGTACTTC. This sequence encodes CASSWTGGGQSDEQYF.

The chain combines TRBV28 with TRBJ1-1; D perhaps matches TRBD1 (5 bases). This CDR3 has 14 residues. In germline, CDR1 is MDHEN, CDR2 SYDVKM. The V end lost 3 bases, the J end lost 0 bases, and 8 bases lay between the germline ends. CDR3: CASSFRGLNTEAFF. The CDR3, as DNA: TGTGCCAGCAGTTTTAGGGGACTGAACACTGAAGCTTTCTTT. The complete variable domain, with remaining parts taken from reference TRBV28 and TRBJ1-1, reads DVKVTQSSRYLVKRTGEKVFLECVQDMDHENMFWYRQDPGLGLRLIYFSYDVKMKEKGDIPEGYSVSREKKERFSLILESASTNQTSMYLCASSFRGLNTEAFFGQGTRLTVV.

This chain links TRBV7-9 with TRBJ2-1; 7 bases line up with TRBD1. V shed 5 bases, J shed 5 bases, and the junction held 6 bases outside the gene matches. The CDR3 spans 14 residues. Germline CDR1 and CDR2: SEHNR and FQNEAQ (reference sequence). DNA of the CDR3: TGTGCCAGCAGCCCCCGGGACAGTCACAATGAGCAGTTCTTC. Its translation is CASSPRDSHNEQFF. The variable domain in full, with the rest retrieved from reference TRBV7-9 and TRBJ2-1, is DTGVSQNPRHKITKRGQNVTFRCDPISEHNRLYWYRQTLGQGPEFLTYFQNEAQLEKSRLLSDRFSAERPKGSFSTLEIQRTEQGDSAMYLCASSPRDSHNEQFFGPGTRLTVL.

This clone has a single count. The J gene is TRBJ2-5, the V gene TRBV28, with 10 bases that match TRBD2. The CDR3 has 17 amino acids. Per the germline V gene, CDR1 is MDHEN and CDR2 is SYDVKM. The V and J ends lost 4 bases and 4 bases, in that order; junction bases with no gene match: 12. CDR3 nucleotides: TGTGCCAGCAGTTCTCCAAAGCGGGAGGGCCCAGCAGAGACCCAGTACTTC. Amino acids: CASSSPKREGPAETQYF.

V and J are TRBV7-8 and TRBJ2-7, with a weak D call TRBD1 (6 bases). CDR1 and CDR2 (germline): SGHVS, FQNEAQ. Trimming cost V 2 bases and J 5 bases, with 10 bases left between them. The CDR3 runs to 13 residues. The CDR3 reads CASSLSRGNEQYF. Here the CDR3 DNA reads TGTGCCAGCAGCTTAAGCAGGGGCAACGAGCAGTACTTC.

The count of this clone is one. The chain combines TRBV2 with TRBJ2-3; D might be TRBD2 (5 bases). Trimming shortened V by 11 bases and J by 4 bases, and 19 bases separated the two germline ends. Germline CDR1 and CDR2: SNHLY and FYNNEI. The CDR3 is 14 residues long. CDR3 nucleotide sequence: TGTGCCCAAGAGCGGCTAGCTGCGGCAGATACGCAGTATTTT. Protein sequence: CAQERLAAADTQYF.

This chain uses TRBV7-9 with TRBJ2-1, with D possibly being TRBD2 (6 bases). CDR1 and CDR2 (germline): SEHNR, FQNEAQ (reference sequence). The V end was cut by 1 base, the J end by 5 bases, with 12 bases between. CDR3 length equals 15 residues. The CDR3: CASSLEPSADNEQFF. CDR3 nucleotides: TGTGCCAGCAGCTTAGAGCCTAGCGCCGACAATGAGCAGTTCTTC.

The rearrangement uses TRBV9 and TRBJ2-1, with D possibly matching TRBD1 (6 bases). Germline V CDR1 and CDR2: SGDLS, YYNGEE. CDR3 length equals 15 residues. V lost 0 bases, J lost 4 bases, and 11 bases lay in between. The DNA of the CDR3 is TGTGCCAGCAGCGTAGGGGGGCCTTCTTACAATGAGCAGTTCTTC. It codes for CASSVGGPSYNEQFF.

The chain joins TRBV9 to TRBJ2-5, with a weak D call TRBD1 (6 bases). This CDR3 is 16 amino acids long. Per the germline V gene, CDR1 is SGDLS and CDR2 is YYNGEE. Trimming took off 3 bases at V and 0 bases at J, with 15 bases between the two ends. CDR3 nucleotides: TGTGCCAGCAGCGGACGCTCCGGGACAAACCAAGAGACCCAGTACTTC. Translated, it gives CASSGRSGTNQETQYF.

This sequence joins TRBV11-2 and TRBJ1-1, with D unclear. The V gene's germline CDR1 is SGHAT and CDR2 FQNNGV. V lost 5 bases to trimming and J lost 3 bases, with 10 bases between them. The CDR3 runs to 13 residues. CDR3 residues: CASSVGVDTEAFF. The CDR3 DNA reads as TGTGCCAGCAGCGTCGGGGTAGACACTGAAGCTTTCTTT.

The rearrangement uses TRBV19 and TRBJ1-1, with a weak D call TRBD1 (5 bases). CDR3 size: 15 residues. Trimming took off 7 bases at V and 6 bases at J, with 21 bases between the two ends. Germline values: CDR1 LNHDA, CDR2 SQIVND (reference sequence). This CDR3 is CASTHPRGIKAEAFF. In DNA, the CDR3 is TGTGCCAGTACCCACCCTAGGGGTATCAAAGCTGAAGCTTTCTTT.

This chain joins TRBV28 and TRBJ2-7; TRBD2 matches 7 bases. The CDR3 runs 15 residues. Trimming cost V 3 bases and J 3 bases; bases outside gene matches: 8. Germline V CDR1 and CDR2: MDHEN, SYDVKM. The CDR3 here is CASSFGRGYIYEQYF. The CDR3 bases are TGTGCCAGCAGTTTCGGGCGGGGGTACATCTACGAGCAGTACTTC.

The rearrangement joins TRBV19 to TRBJ2-7, with a tentative D call TRBD2 (6 bases). Germline V gene sequence: CDR1 LNHDA, CDR2 SQIVND (reference sequence). The CDR3 is made up of 15 amino acids. V shed 1 base and J shed 0 bases, with 10 bases lying between them. CDR3 nucleotide sequence: TGTGCCAGTAGTATAGCCGGGGGAAACTCCTACGAGCAGTACTTC. Its protein product is CASSIAGGNSYEQYF.

This rearrangement joins TRBV19 to TRBJ1-1; D is uncertain. The CDR3 length is 12 residues. V dropped 7 bases and J dropped 8 bases, with 14 bases sitting between them. Germline V CDR1 and CDR2: LNHDA, SQIVND (reference sequence). CDR3 sequence (DNA): TGTGCCAGTAATCTCTACGGACTAGAAGCTTTCTTT. Protein sequence: CASNLYGLEAFF.

This chain connects TRBV11-2 to TRBJ2-1; 11 nucleotides agree with TRBD1. CDR3 length equals 18 residues. Germline loops: CDR1 SGHAT, CDR2 FQNNGV. J lost 2 bases, V lost 5 bases, and 11 bases had no gene match. In DNA form, the CDR3 reads TGTGCCAGCAGCGGATCGCCGGGACAGGGGGACCCCTACAATGAGCAGTTCTTC. It codes for CASSGSPGQGDPYNEQFF.